This T cell receptor beta chain was sequenced for a study of shared clonotypes between healthy human individuals. Each sorted subset replicate got 200 ng genomic DNA, tens of thousands of genomes. The protocol was immunoSEQ multiplex PCR, while the TCRdb copy is restricted to in-frame clones and leaves out a portion. The sample holds a few million clones, approximately 96% seen once. The V gene's germline CDR1 is KGHSH and CDR2 LQKENI. CDR3 length equals 16 residues. Germline trimming cut 3 bases from V and 0 bases from J; bases unmatched to any gene: 5. The sample taken for sequencing was naive CD4+ T cells sorted from blood. Subset: CD45RA+ positively selected. This clonotype was obtained from a man aged 18 to 29 in good health. This rearrangement joins TRBV18 to TRBJ1-3; 7 bases align to TRBD1. CDR3 sequence: CASSPSTGYSGNTIYF. The DNA of the CDR3 is TGTGCCAGCTCACCGTCGACAGGGTACTCTGGAAACACCATATATTTT. Full variable domain (rest looked up from reference TRBV18 and TRBJ1-3): NAGVMQNPRHLVRRRGQEARLRCSPMKGHSHVYWYRQLPEEGLKFMVYLQKENIIDESGMPKERFSAEFPKEGPSILRIQQVVRGDSAAYFCASSPSTGYSGNTIYFGEGSWLTVV.